This is a list of T cell receptor beta chains from one sample in a study of beta chain features in type 1 diabetes. Some clones are missing from TCRdb's copy, which holds only in-frame ones; the method was immunoSEQ multiplex PCR. The sample includes fewer than 900,000 clones, roughly 17% of them seen just once. The specimen was naive CD4+ T cells from blood. The receptor source for this set is a woman aged 18-30 years in good health. Each CDR3 is given with its conserved first and last residue. Fields, in order: J gene, V gene, CDR3 protein.

j_call: TRBJ1-4
v_call: TRBV5-1
cdr3_aa: CASTRGKNEKLFF

j_call: TRBJ1-1
v_call: TRBV6-5
cdr3_aa: CASRPLARDTEAFF

j_call: TRBJ2-5
v_call: TRBV7-2
cdr3_aa: CASSLGAGLAGGGTQYF

j_call: TRBJ2-7
v_call: TRBV18
cdr3_aa: CASSAGTSGRRAYEQYF

j_call: TRBJ2-3
v_call: TRBV7-2
cdr3_aa: CASSLRGQTDTQYF

j_call: TRBJ1-2
v_call: TRBV28
cdr3_aa: CASPTKAQGINGHGYTF

j_call: TRBJ2-5
v_call: TRBV6-1
cdr3_aa: CASSERGETQYF

j_call: TRBJ2-4
v_call: TRBV7-2
cdr3_aa: CASSLRGQGKNIQYF

j_call: TRBJ1-1
v_call: TRBV4-2
cdr3_aa: CASSQDAGVTEAFF

j_call: TRBJ2-3
v_call: TRBV5-1
cdr3_aa: CASSPLAGGPSDTQYF

j_call: TRBJ2-2
v_call: TRBV5-6
cdr3_aa: CASSLTGGNTGELFF

j_call: TRBJ2-2
v_call: TRBV7-9
cdr3_aa: CASSWTGFGELFF

j_call: TRBJ2-5
v_call: TRBV29-1
cdr3_aa: CSVAQGLQETQYF

j_call: TRBJ2-7
v_call: TRBV4-2
cdr3_aa: CASSQTPGLAGGISYEQYF

j_call: TRBJ2-2
v_call: TRBV4-3
cdr3_aa: CASSQGGFHASGELFF

j_call: TRBJ1-5
v_call: TRBV21-1
cdr3_aa: CASSKSQGNSRPQHF

j_call: TRBJ1-4
v_call: TRBV15
cdr3_aa: CATSFRQAEKLFF

j_call: TRBJ2-7
v_call: TRBV28
cdr3_aa: CASSRGLAGYEQYF

j_call: TRBJ2-7
v_call: TRBV10-2
cdr3_aa: CASSAAQSEQYF

j_call: TRBJ1-1
v_call: TRBV19
cdr3_aa: CASSTNHRNTEAFF

j_call: TRBJ2-3
v_call: TRBV7-3
cdr3_aa: CASSPGTPTDTQYF

j_call: TRBJ2-7
v_call: TRBV6-7
cdr3_aa: CASSYDRVSYEQYF

j_call: TRBJ2-3
v_call: TRBV9
cdr3_aa: CASSVAGTVPDTQYF

j_call: TRBJ2-1
v_call: TRBV27
cdr3_aa: CASSARTSGASSYNEQFF